Sequencing of this T cell receptor (beta chain) was carried out in a study of control samples from healthy donors and cancer patients. Germline trimming cut 5 bases from V and 4 bases from J; bases unmatched to any gene: 7. Germline CDR1 and CDR2: SGHTA and FQGNSA. The CDR3 runs 15 residues. Produced via immunoSEQ multiplex PCR; TCRdb's table is partial and in-frame only. Found here are some 150,000 clones, about 90% of them singletons; the top ten hold approximately 7%. Sequenced input: blood. The sequence was collected from a man younger than 35 in good health. This chain joins TRBV7-2 and TRBJ2-7; 11 bases are shared with TRBD2. This CDR3 is CASSRSGGAEYEQYF. DNA for the CDR3: TGTGCCAGCAGCCGTAGCGGGGGGGCCGAATACGAGCAGTACTTC.